This paragraph reports one T cell receptor beta chain. The length of the CDR3 is 13 residues. Germline V gives CDR1 GTSNPN, CDR2 SVGIG (reference sequence). The trim removed 4 bases at V and 7 bases at J, leaving 7 bases unmatched. How the authors handled the data: Counts of nucleated cells, estimated from reference gene primer amplification, were obtained. Data came from immunoSEQ multiplex PCR; TCRdb stores just in-frame clones and leaves some out. The V and J calls and the clone size are those of that table, but D and trimming were determined from the DNA. The data contain approximately 110,000 clones, 90% of them singletons. These data belong to a study of blood T cell repertoires in COVID-19. As for the study in general: COVID-19 samples, acute and convalescent, were from the United States, Italy and Spain. PBMCs, B-cell-depleted T cells, or T cells provided the cDNA or gDNA that made up the material.

The sequenced sample consisted of peripheral blood. This sequence originates from a woman in her 50s with acute or convalescent COVID-19. This sequence joins TRBV30 and TRBJ1-2; TRBD1 matches at 9 bases. CDR3 loop: CAWTGQGLGGYTF. The CDR3, as DNA: TGTGCCTGGACGGGACAGGGTTTGGGTGGCTACACCTTC.